This T cell receptor (beta chain) was found in a study of monozygotic twins with cystic fibrosis. Regarding the study as a whole: Monozygotic CF twins shared more identical nucleotide clonotypes than unrelated patients.

Germline V gives CDR1 MNHEY, CDR2 SVGAGI. The CDR3 has 15 residues. V shed 2 bases and J 7 bases; nucleotides not matched to a gene: 8. Worth noting for this clone: The antigen is unknown.

TCRdb's table, derived via immunoSEQ multiplex PCR, lists solely in-frame clones and lacks some. The sample yields 15,000 to 20,000 clones, approximately 97% seen once. The clonotype was recovered from a woman aged 30 to 39 with cystic fibrosis. The chain uses TRBV6-5 and TRBJ1-1; TRBD1 agrees at 9 bases. The sequencing input was blood. CDR3 sequence (DNA): TGTGCCAGCAGTTACCTCGGGACAGGGACAGTTGAAGCTTTCTTT. As protein: CASSYLGTGTVEAFF.